Below are 27 T cell receptor beta chains sequenced from a single sample in a study of memory CD4+ T cells and cytomegalovirus serostatus (dated 2019 in TCRdb). Single viable CD3+CD4+CD8-CD45RO+ cells were sorted as memory CD4+ T cells on a FACSAria II. The library relied on the immunoSEQ multiplex PCR assay. Sourced from immuneACCESS, this table was stored by TCRdb with only in-frame sequences that have V and J called. A share of the clones is absent; for the studies checked, an unresolved V gene accounts for under half, and the remainder has no known explanation. This sample is represented by about 50,000 clones; 82% of them were singletons. The top ten constitute under 0.65% of the sample. The sequenced sample consisted of memory CD4+ T cells from blood. Source of these receptors: an adult in good health and CMV-seronegative.

This clone was seen once. The chain employs TRBV5-8 and TRBJ1-1, with 12 bases lining up with TRBD1. CDR1 is SGHTS and CDR2 is YDEGEE in the germline V gene. V lost 0 bases and J lost 9; bases outside the gene matches: 9. The CDR3 loop spans 16 amino acids. CDR3 sequence reads: CASSLGPGTGGSKAFF. Here the CDR3 DNA reads TGTGCCAGCAGCTTGGGACCCGGGACAGGGGGCTCGAAAGCTTTCTTT.

The chain couples TRBV10-3 to TRBJ1-5; a possible D gene is TRBD1 (6 bases). Germline V gene sequence: CDR1 ENHRY, CDR2 SYGVKD. V lost 3 bases and J lost 2, with 20 bases in between. The CDR3 is made up of 18 amino acids. The CDR3 region has the DNA TGTGCCATCAGTGAATTTAAAGTCCAAACAGGGCGCAATCAGCCCCAGCATTTT. Encoded protein: CAISEFKVQTGRNQPQHF.

The J gene is TRBJ2-3, the V gene TRBV5-1, with TRBD1 matching 7 bases. V gave up 4 bases and J gave up 4 bases; unmatched junction bases: 9. The length of the CDR3 is 15 residues. Germline V gene lookup returns CDR1 SGHRS and CDR2 YFSETQ. CDR3 bases: TGCGCCAGCAGCATAACCGGAGACAGGGCAGATACGCAGTATTTT. Protein: CASSITGDRADTQYF.

The rearrangement joins TRBV10-3 to TRBJ2-1; the D call may be TRBD1 or TRBD2 (6 bases each). The CDR3 extends over 15 amino acids. Between the trimmed V and J ends, which lost 8 bases and 9 bases, there was a span of 23 bases. Germline V gives CDR1 ENHRY, CDR2 SYGVKD. In DNA form, the CDR3 reads TGTGCCATCGCGATTTCGGGGGCCAATCGGGGTGAGCAGTTCTTC. It specifies CAIAISGANRGEQFF.

The V call is TRBV7-9, the J call TRBJ2-7; D not certain. V was cut by 3 bases and J by 7 bases, with 7 bases left in between. The germline V gene encodes CDR1 SEHNR and CDR2 FQNEAQ (reference sequence). The CDR3 has 11 residues. DNA for the CDR3: TGTGCCAGCAGCTTTGATGGGGAGCAGTACTTC. Translation gives CASSFDGEQYF.

The chain links TRBV28 to TRBJ1-3; 8 bases line up with TRBD1. There are 15 residues in the CDR3. J gave up 2 bases and V 4 bases, and 4 bases lay outside the gene matches. Germline CDR1 MDHEN, CDR2 SYDVKM. CDR3 region: CASSSTDRAGNTIYF. The CDR3 nucleotides are TGTGCCAGCAGTTCAACGGACAGGGCTGGAAACACCATATATTTT.

The chain recombines TRBV5-1 with TRBJ2-3, with D unclear. Trimming pared 0 bases from V and 1 base from J, leaving 15 bases between. The CDR3 has 17 amino acids. CDR1 is SGHRS, CDR2 YFSETQ, per germline. DNA for the CDR3: TGCGCCAGCAGCTTGGATACCTACTCCATGGGCACAGATACGCAGTATTTT. Translating it yields CASSLDTYSMGTDTQYF.

A word on this clone: Different DNA sequences within this sample yield the same CDR3. The V gene is TRBV5-1, the J gene TRBJ2-7; a weak D match, TRBD1 (6 bases). This CDR3 is 14 amino acids long. CDR1 and CDR2 from the germline V gene are SGHRS and YFSETQ. Trimming removed 0 bases at V and 6 bases at J, with 13 bases between. The CDR3 reads CASSLGTGLGEQYF. The CDR3 coding sequence is TGCGCCAGCAGCTTGGGAACAGGGCTCGGCGAGCAGTACTTC.

This clone is classed as medium-sized. The chain couples TRBV18 to TRBJ1-2; weak D call: TRBD1 (6 bases). This CDR3 has 14 amino acids. The V end was cut by 2 bases, the J end by 8 bases, with 15 bases between. Looked up from germline, CDR1 is KGHSH and CDR2 is LQKENI. CDR3 sequence reads: CASSPNREEGGYTF. CDR3 sequence (DNA): TGTGCCAGCTCACCAAACAGGGAGGAAGGCGGCTACACCTTC.

This clone was observed a single time. The rearrangement joins TRBV18 to TRBJ2-1, with 10 positions matching TRBD2. With 0 bases clipped from V and 6 bases from J, the junction kept 5 bases outside the gene matches. The length of the CDR3 is 16 residues. The germline V gene has CDR1 KGHSH and CDR2 LQKENI. The CDR3, as DNA: TGTGCCAGCTCACCACCGTTGGTAGCGGGGGGCAATGAGCAGTTCTTC. Translation: CASSPPLVAGGNEQFF.

This clone turned up a few times. The chain uses TRBV4-1 and TRBJ2-1, with 7 nucleotides matching TRBD2. Germline V gene data show CDR1 as MGHRA and CDR2 as YSYEKL. The junction had 7 bases not matched to a gene; V was cut back by 1 base and J by 4 bases. CDR3 length equals 16 residues. CDR3 sequence reads: CASSQGGGRAYNEQFF. The CDR3 region has the DNA TGCGCCAGCAGCCAAGGGGGGGGAAGAGCATACAATGAGCAGTTCTTC.

The CDR3 DNA reads TGCGCCAGCAATAATCCCTCCGGGACAGGGTTTGGCGGTTCACCCCTCCACTTT. It codes for CASNNPSGTGFGGSPLHF. This sequence joins TRBV23-1 and TRBJ1-6, with 9 bases aligning to TRBD1. TRBV23-1 is an ORF, with its function uncertain. V was clipped by 7 bases and J by 9 bases; unmatched bases: 19. The CDR3 runs to 18 residues.

V and J are TRBV6-6 and TRBJ1-6; D not resolved. CDR1 is MNHNY, CDR2 SVGAGI, per germline (reference sequence). V was cut by 3 bases and J by 4 bases, with 13 bases left in between. CDR3 length equals 16 residues. CDR3 loop: CASSYSRRSYNSPLHF. CDR3 nucleotide sequence: TGTGCCAGCAGTTATTCGAGAAGATCTTATAATTCACCCCTCCACTTT.

The genes are TRBV27 and TRBJ1-4; no definite D call. V was clipped by 6 bases and J by 6 bases, with 8 bases between them. CDR1 MNHEY and CDR2 SMNVEV come from the germline V gene (reference sequence). This CDR3 spans 12 amino acids. CDR3 sequence: CASSRAHEKLFF. The CDR3 DNA sequence: TGTGCCAGCAGCCGAGCACATGAAAAACTGTTTTTT. The whole variable domain, remainder taken from reference TRBV27 and TRBJ1-4, is EAQVTQNPRYLITVTGKKLTVTCSQNMNHEYMSWYRQDPGLGLRQIYYSMNVEVTDKGDVPEGYKVSRKEKRNFPLILESPSPNQTSLYFCASSRAHEKLFFGSGTQLSVL.

The chain has TRBV4-3 and TRBJ1-2; D uncertain. This CDR3 region has 16 residues. The V gene lost 0 bases and the J gene lost 4 bases, with 15 bases spanning the gap. The germline V gene encodes CDR1 LGHNA and CDR2 YSLEER. As DNA, the CDR3 is TGCGCCAGCAGCCAAGACCCAGCCGGGGTTGCCTATGGCTACACCTTC. Translation gives CASSQDPAGVAYGYTF.

The gene calls are TRBV5-8 and TRBJ1-1; 7 nucleotides agree with TRBD1. The CDR3 has 15 amino acids. V lost 3 bases to trimming and J lost 0 bases; unmatched junction nucleotides: 5. Looked up from germline, CDR1 is SGHTS and CDR2 is YDEGEE. The CDR3 sequence: CASSSATGLNTEAFF. As DNA, the CDR3 is TGTGCCAGCAGCTCCGCGACAGGGTTGAACACTGAAGCTTTCTTT.

The chain is built from TRBV28 and TRBJ2-2; 7 bases map to TRBD2. The CDR3 is 17 amino acids. Looked up from germline, CDR1 is MDHEN and CDR2 is SYDVKM. V lost 4 bases, J lost 3 bases, and 11 bases stayed unmatched. The CDR3 region has the DNA TGTGCCAGCAGTTCCCCAGGACTAGGGTGGGACACCGGGGAGCTGTTTTTT. As protein: CASSSPGLGWDTGELFF.

The gene calls are TRBV10-3 and TRBJ1-1, with TRBD1 matching over 8 bases. CDR1 is ENHRY, CDR2 SYGVKD, per germline. The ends lost 3 bases at V and 0 bases at J; junction bases unmatched: 3. The CDR3 extends over 15 amino acids. The CDR3 sequence: CAISDPGQVNTEAFF. The CDR3 DNA is TGTGCCATCAGTGACCCGGGACAGGTGAACACTGAAGCTTTCTTT.

The chain links TRBV6-5 to TRBJ1-2; D gene unclear. The CDR3 is 13 amino acids. Germline V gives CDR1 MNHEY, CDR2 SVGAGI. Trimming took 2 bases from V and 6 from J, leaving 10 bases between them. The CDR3 here is CASSYRVSNGYTF. The DNA for the CDR3 is TGTGCCAGCAGTTACCGGGTGTCGAATGGCTACACCTTC.

The chain links TRBV7-8 to TRBJ2-2, with a weak D call TRBD2 (6 bases). V was clipped by 4 bases and J by 2 bases, with 14 bases between them. Germline assignment: CDR1 SGHVS and CDR2 FQNEAQ. The CDR3 covers 16 residues. The CDR3: CASSSVPGLNTGELFF. The CDR3 DNA reads as TGTGCCAGCAGCTCAGTTCCGGGACTCAACACCGGGGAGCTGTTTTTT.

V is TRBV6-1 and J is TRBJ1-6; 7 bases agree with TRBD1. CDR3 length: 13 residues. CDR1 and CDR2 from the germline V gene are MNHNS and SASEGT. V lost 11 bases, J lost 10 bases, and 11 bases stayed unmatched. CDR3 DNA: TGTGCCGGACGGCAGGGGGTTCGGTCACCCCTCCACTTT. Translating it yields CAGRQGVRSPLHF.

Only one count was recorded for this clone. The chain links TRBV6-1 to TRBJ1-6; D not resolved. Germline V gives CDR1 MNHNS, CDR2 SASEGT. The CDR3 is 13 amino acids. With 6 bases removed from V and 7 bases from J, the gap between germline ends came to 10 bases. DNA of the CDR3: TGTGCCAGCAGCGAATTGAGGAATTCACCCCTCCACTTT. This gives the protein CASSELRNSPLHF.

The gene calls are TRBV7-6 and TRBJ2-7; TRBD1 matches 10 bases. Germline V CDR1 and CDR2: SGHVS, FNYEAQ. The CDR3 consists of 14 residues. V trimming: 4 bases; J trimming: 6 bases; junction bases outside the gene matches: 6. The CDR3 coding sequence is TGTGCCAGCAGCTACGGGACAGGGGTAGGCGAGCAGTACTTC. Residues: CASSYGTGVGEQYF.

Of note for this clone: The junction departs from the called germline gene at one end, perhaps through a read error. This sequence joins TRBV2 and TRBJ2-7, with TRBD1 matching over 7 bases. The CDR3 sequence is 15 residues long. Germline CDR1 reads SNHLY; CDR2 reads FYNNEI. The chain's CDR3 is CASSEDRAAPYEQYF. Written as DNA, the CDR3 is TGTGCCAGCAGCGAAGACAGGGCTGCCCCCTACGAGCAGTACTTC.

This clone was seen once. In DNA form, the CDR3 reads TGTGCCAGCAGTTACCCCCGGACAGGGGGAGTATCCGAGCAGTACTTC. Its translation is CASSYPRTGGVSEQYF. The chain links TRBV6-5 to TRBJ2-7, with TRBD1 matching over 10 bases. The CDR3 covers 16 residues. After removal of 2 bases from V and 6 bases from J, the junction contained 10 bases not matched to a gene. CDR1 MNHEY and CDR2 SVGAGI come from the germline V gene.

This clone showed up just once. The V call is TRBV19, the J call TRBJ2-1; D not certain. V was trimmed by 5 bases and J by 0 bases, leaving 11 bases between them. CDR3 size: 15 residues. The germline V gene encodes CDR1 LNHDA and CDR2 SQIVND (reference sequence). For the CDR3, the DNA is TGTGCCAGTAGTCACCGGTGGGGCTCCTACAATGAGCAGTTCTTC. As protein: CASSHRWGSYNEQFF.

The chain links TRBV18 to TRBJ2-7; D remains ambiguous. V was cut by 2 bases and J by 6 bases, with 14 bases left in between. CDR1 KGHSH and CDR2 LQKENI come from the germline V gene. The length of the CDR3 is 14 residues. CDR3 nucleotides: TGTGCCAGCTCACCAACCCCCGTCGGTAGCGAGCAGTACTTC. As protein: CASSPTPVGSEQYF.